Reported below is one T cell receptor beta chain. One entry per CDR3 protein, without DNA, is what TCRdb gives after re-calling the 5' RACE reads. Here the sample table reports over 150,000 distinct CDR3 sequences. The CDR3 is 17 residues long. Germline CDR1 and CDR2: SNHLY and FYNNEI. The source of the sample is a study of T cells expressing NK-cell markers. The sample comprised blood T cells: a sorted CD56 or NKG2C T cell subset, CD4+ or CD8+ T cells, or bulk PBMC T cells (not recorded which). J is TRBJ2-3 and V is TRBV2; TCRdb's D call, TRBD2, is unchecked because there is no DNA. The origin of this receptor is a man aged 18 to 69 in good health. CDR3 sequence reads: CASSEHLLAGGTDTQYF.